This passage covers 10 T cell receptor beta chains from one sample sequenced in a study of tumor-infiltrating lymphocytes in primary liver carcinoma. Germline DNA was also extracted, with blood RNA taken from unsorted whole blood. The template, about 510 ng total RNA, yielded TCR beta cDNA made with a constant-region primer. Sequencing libraries for TCR beta derived from three nested multiplex PCR rounds that used slightly modified ARM-PCR. Both of the initial two PCR rounds ran for around 9 cycles and employed TRBV1-TRBV30 forward primers alongside a C-beta reverse primer. TCRdb itself ran the multiplex PCR reads through MiXCR, one entry per CDR3 protein. The table shows a few hundred thousand distinct CDR3 sequences, with about 50% occurring only once. Sequenced: peripheral blood. These receptors all come from a woman in her 30s with primary liver carcinoma and hepatitis B virus infection.

Note on this clonotype: Sequence at one end of the junction differs from germline and may be a read error. The genes are TRBV6-5 and TRBJ1-1; D is unclear. Germline V gives CDR1 MNHEY, CDR2 SVGAGI. The CDR3 sequence is 14 residues long. CDR3: CASSPLTGNTETFF. Written as DNA, the CDR3 is TGTGCCAGCAGTCCGTTAACGGGGAACACTGAAACTTTCTTT.

This clonotype was counted a few times. J is TRBJ2-1 and V is TRBV6-5; a weak D match, TRBD2 (6 bases). The germline V and J ends were trimmed by 6 bases and 6 bases, with 21 bases remaining between them. This CDR3 has 16 amino acids. Germline CDR1 is MNHEY and CDR2 is SVGAGI. The CDR3 bases are TGTGCCAGCAGGGCGGTTCTTACGGGGACTTCCAATGAGCAGTTCTTC. This sequence encodes CASRAVLTGTSNEQFF.

The table lists this clonotype with a count of one. V usage is TRBV10-3 and J usage is TRBJ2-1; 8 bases align to TRBD2. After removal of 4 bases from V and 5 bases from J, the junction contained 4 bases not matched to a gene. This CDR3 has 14 residues. Germline CDR1 reads ENHRY; CDR2 reads SYGVKD. The CDR3 spells CAISGTSSDNEQFF. CDR3 in DNA: TGTGCCATCAGTGGGACTAGCTCGGACAATGAGCAGTTCTTC.

The gene calls are TRBV7-9 and TRBJ2-7; tentatively, D is TRBD2 (5 bases). In germline, CDR1 is SEHNR, CDR2 FQNEAQ (reference sequence). The germline V and J ends were trimmed by 3 bases and 6 bases, with 15 bases remaining between them. The CDR3 length is 14 residues. This chain's CDR3 is CASSFQWELSEQYF. The DNA of the CDR3 is TGTGCCAGCAGCTTCCAGTGGGAGTTGAGCGAGCAGTACTTC.

Comments on this clonotype: One base away lies a much larger clone, so this may be a sequencing read error. V and J are TRBV6-5 and TRBJ1-2; tentative D call: TRBD1 (5 bases). Germline V gene data show CDR1 as MNHEY and CDR2 as SVGAGI. CDR3 length: 12 amino acids. Trimming cost V 8 bases and J 4 bases, with 11 bases left between them. CDR3 amino acids: CASRGPVYGYTF. The CDR3 region has the DNA TGTGCCAGCCGGGGACCGGTCTATGGCTACACCTTC.

In regard to this clonotype: It may be a read error: a sequence one base away is much more abundant. The chain links TRBV7-8 to TRBJ2-1; 8 bases map to TRBD2. The CDR3 consists of 15 residues. CDR1 is SGHVS and CDR2 is FQNEAQ in the germline V gene. The CDR3 DNA reads TGTGCCAGCAACTTAAGCGGGAGCTCCTACAATGAGCAGTTCTTC. It translates to CASNLSGSSYNEQFF.

This clonotype has only one observation. V gene TRBV29-1 combines with J gene TRBJ2-3; D call uncertain. Trimming cost V 3 bases and J 4 bases, with 14 bases left between them. Germline values: CDR1 SQVTM, CDR2 ANQGSEA. CDR3 length equals 14 residues. For the CDR3, the DNA is TGCAGCGTTGATGGGTCCTGGACCGCAGATACGCAGTATTTT. Its protein is CSVDGSWTADTQYF.

The chain links TRBV4-1 to TRBJ2-7, with D maybe TRBD2 (7 bases). Germline values: CDR1 MGHRA, CDR2 YSYEKL. Deletions cut 1 base from V and 3 bases from J, with 10 bases between. This CDR3 is built from 14 residues. The CDR3 here is CASSQGGGIYEQYF. The CDR3 DNA is TGCGCCAGCAGCCAAGGGGGGGGCATCTACGAGCAGTACTTC.

For this clonotype: One base away lies a much larger clone, so this may be a sequencing read error. J is TRBJ2-3 and V is TRBV12-3 or TRBV12-4, with TRBD2 identical over 12 bases. The CDR3 totals 15 residues. Trimming removed 4 bases from V and 5 bases from J; junction bases left unmatched: 4. The CDR3 sequence: CASSWTSGTVDTQYF. The CDR3 DNA reads as TGTGCCAGCAGTTGGACTAGCGGGACCGTAGATACGCAGTATTTT.

In this sample, this clonotype turned up once. At one boundary the junction diverges from the germline segment, which might be a read error. The chain is built from TRBV4-2 and TRBJ2-1; a possible D gene is TRBD1 (6 bases). The V gene's germline CDR1 is LGHNA and CDR2 YNFKEQ. This CDR3 has 15 residues. The CDR3 DNA follows: TGTGCCAGCAGCCAAGAGCGGACAGAATACAATGAGGAGTTCTTC. Its translation is CASSQERTEYNEEFF.